The table lists the clone carrying this TCR beta chain with a count of one. This table comes from immunoSEQ multiplex PCR, and its TCRdb copy is limited to in-frame clones, with some not included. The table shows some 120,000 clones, with 92% occurring only once. Enrolment of Seattle patients took place during active infection, and they were followed longitudinally. The record originates from a study of blood T cell repertoires in COVID-19. Turning to the study itself: COVID-19 samples, acute and convalescent, were from the United States, Italy and Spain.

Losses at the gene ends were 3 bases for V and 0 bases for J; bases not matched to a gene: 12. Germline CDR1 reads SGHTS; CDR2 reads YDEGEE. CDR3 length equals 17 residues. Sample: peripheral blood. This clonotype was sampled from a man between 45 and 60 years old with COVID-19, enrolled during active disease. This rearrangement joins TRBV5-8 to TRBJ2-7, with 7 bases matching TRBD1. CDR3 protein: CASSSGQISEHSYEQYV. The CDR3, as DNA: TGTGCCAGCAGCTCGGGACAGATTAGCGAACACTCCTACGAGCAGTACGTC.